These 28 T cell receptor beta chains were sequenced from one sample in a study of shared T cell receptors in the human thymus. The protocol was immunoSEQ multiplex PCR, while the TCRdb copy is restricted to in-frame clones and leaves out a portion. The sample has 700,000 to 750,000 clones; 80% to 90% are singletons. These data also formed part of another study, on human thymus T cells.

Source material: thymocytes. The receptors here all came from a girl under three years old with a congenital heart defect.

This chain connects TRBV7-2 to TRBJ1-2; possibly TRBD1 for D (5 bases). The CDR3 loop spans 17 amino acids. V was shortened by 1 base and J by 4 bases, with 19 bases between the two germline ends. Germline V lookup: CDR1 SGHTA, CDR2 FQGNSA. The CDR3 DNA follows: TGTGCCAGCAGCTTAGGAGCTGAGACAGACATAGGCTATGGCTACACCTTC. Encoded protein: CASSLGAETDIGYGYTF.

This clone has a single count. This rearrangement joins TRBV4-1 to TRBJ1-1; D remains unclear. CDR1 MGHRA and CDR2 YSYEKL come from the germline V gene. The CDR3 has 20 residues. Trimming took 0 bases from V and 5 from J, leaving 28 bases between them. In DNA, the CDR3 is TGCGCCAGCAGCCAAGATCGAGGACGCCGGCAGCAAGCTAGCCGTACTGAAGCTTTCTTT. Its protein is CASSQDRGRRQQASRTEAFF.

The V and J genes are TRBV28 and TRBJ1-4; D not resolved. This CDR3 region has 16 residues. V was shortened by 6 bases and J by 3 bases, with 17 bases between the two germline ends. Per germline, CDR1 MDHEN and CDR2 SYDVKM. CDR3 DNA sequence: TGTGCCAGCAGCCCCAACGTTCCGGGAGCTAATGAAAAACTGTTTTTT. It specifies CASSPNVPGANEKLFF.

This clone was counted between two and nine times. This chain uses TRBV4-1 with TRBJ2-7, with 7 nucleotides matching TRBD2. In germline, CDR1 is MGHRA, CDR2 YSYEKL. V dropped 0 bases and J dropped 5; count of bases not matched to a gene: 25. The CDR3 contains 21 residues. CDR3 residues: CASSQERSVIPGNAGDDEQYF. CDR3 coding DNA: TGCGCCAGCAGCCAAGAAAGGTCGGTTATCCCCGGGAACGCGGGGGATGACGAGCAGTACTTC.

The chain combines TRBV28 with TRBJ2-2; 11 bases fit TRBD1. CDR1 and CDR2 (germline): MDHEN, SYDVKM. CDR3 size: 16 residues. The J segment lost 7 bases and the V segment lost 3 bases, leaving 7 bases of the junction unmatched. The CDR3 loop is CASSLGQGEVDGELFF. Written as DNA, the CDR3 is TGTGCCAGCAGTTTGGGACAGGGGGAGGTTGACGGGGAGCTGTTTTTT.

This clone occurred once. V usage is TRBV28 and J usage is TRBJ1-3, with unresolved D. Germline-derived CDR1 and CDR2 are MDHEN and SYDVKM. Trimming shortened V by 5 bases and J by 4 bases, and 15 bases separated the two germline ends. This CDR3 contains 15 residues. CDR3 sequence reads: CASSPPRAGGNTIYF. The CDR3 DNA is TGTGCCAGCAGTCCTCCACGGGCGGGCGGAAACACCATATATTTT.

V usage is TRBV5-1 and J usage is TRBJ1-2, with TRBD1 as a possible D gene (5 bases). The CDR3 has 13 residues. Trimming stripped 0 bases from V and 4 bases from J, with 7 bases between. The germline V gene has CDR1 SGHRS and CDR2 YFSETQ. As DNA, the CDR3 is TGCGCCAGCAGCTTGGCGGGGGGCTATGGCTACACCTTC. This sequence encodes CASSLAGGYGYTF.

This clone turned up a few times. The chain joins TRBV5-8 to TRBJ2-7; D ambiguous. Germline CDR1 reads SGHTS; CDR2 reads YDEGEE. This CDR3 has 13 amino acids. Trimming removed 4 bases from V and 7 bases from J, with 15 bases in between. The CDR3: CASSETILGEQYF. CDR3 in DNA: TGTGCCAGCAGCGAAACTATTCTCGGAGAGCAGTACTTC.

The chain links TRBV6-4 to TRBJ2-7; 7 bases fit TRBD1. CDR1 MRHNA and CDR2 SNTAGT come from the germline V gene. The CDR3 runs 19 residues. V shed 6 bases and J 3 bases; nucleotides not matched to a gene: 23. The CDR3 DNA sequence: TGTGCCAGCAGCCGGACAGGTAACGTATTTTCACCCAATAACTACGAGCAGTACTTC. The encoded protein is CASSRTGNVFSPNNYEQYF.

CDR3 loop: CSARAGPEAFF. For the CDR3, the DNA is TGCAGTGCTAGGGCGGGTCCTGAAGCTTTCTTT. The V and J genes are TRBV20-1 and TRBJ1-1, with D uncertain. V gave up 3 bases and J gave up 6 bases, with 8 bases separating them. CDR1 and CDR2 (germline): DFQATT, SNEGSKA (reference sequence). This CDR3 is built from 11 residues.

This clone was observed once. The J gene is TRBJ2-7, the V gene TRBV7-8; 7 bases fit TRBD2. Looked up from germline, CDR1 is SGHVS and CDR2 is FQNEAQ. The CDR3 is 16 amino acids. With 5 bases clipped from V and 0 bases from J, the junction kept 10 bases outside the gene matches. This CDR3 reads CASSPYGGDSSYEQYF. DNA for the CDR3: TGTGCCAGCAGCCCCTATGGGGGGGATTCCTCCTACGAGCAGTACTTC. The full variable domain, in which reference TRBV7-8 and TRBJ2-7 provide the parts outside the CDR3, is GAGVSQSPRYKVAKRGQDVALRCDPISGHVSLFWYQQALGQGPEFLTYFQNEAQLDKSGLPSDRFFAERPEGSVSTLKIQRTQQEDSAVYLCASSPYGGDSSYEQYFGPGTRLTVT.

V is TRBV5-1 and J is TRBJ2-1; 8 positions match TRBD1. CDR1 and CDR2 from the germline V gene are SGHRS and YFSETQ. The CDR3 has 13 amino acids. V gave up 2 bases and J gave up 10 bases; unmatched junction bases: 5. CDR3 in DNA: TGCGCCAGCAGCTTCCGGGACAGGTACGAGCAGTTCTTC. Translated: CASSFRDRYEQFF.

V usage is TRBV28 and J usage is TRBJ1-2; 9 nucleotides align to TRBD1. Germline CDR1 is MDHEN and CDR2 is SYDVKM. This CDR3 contains 13 residues. V was clipped by 7 bases and J by 8 bases; unmatched bases: 8. CDR3 sequence (DNA): TGTGCCAGCACCGAGGACAGGGGTCGAGGCTACACCTTC. It encodes CASTEDRGRGYTF.

The chain joins TRBV7-9 to TRBJ1-1; possibly TRBD1 for D (5 bases). CDR1 SEHNR and CDR2 FQNEAQ come from the germline V gene (reference sequence). CDR3 length: 15 amino acids. V lost 5 bases and J 1 base, leaving 14 bases between the germline ends. The CDR3 region is CASSMGRGWNTEAFF. The CDR3 region has the DNA TGTGCCAGCAGCATGGGACGGGGGTGGAACACTGAAGCTTTCTTT.

The rearrangement links TRBV5-1 to TRBJ1-3; tentatively, D is TRBD1 (6 bases). The CDR3 covers 16 residues. V dropped 0 bases and J dropped 6 bases, with 16 bases sitting between them. Germline CDR1 SGHRS, CDR2 YFSETQ. CDR3 sequence: CASSLAPDSEANTIYF. CDR3 sequence (DNA): TGCGCCAGCAGCTTGGCCCCGGACAGCGAGGCAAACACCATATATTTT.

The gene calls are TRBV14 and TRBJ1-1; no clear D gene. Germline V gene data show CDR1 as SGHDN and CDR2 as FVKESK. The CDR3 totals 14 residues. V shed 6 bases and J shed 1 base, with 12 bases lying between them. The CDR3: CASRPGSKNTEAFF. Written as DNA, the CDR3 is TGTGCCAGCAGACCGGGATCCAAGAACACTGAAGCTTTCTTT.

This chain joins TRBV6-1 and TRBJ2-1, with D uncertain. The CDR3 spans 12 residues. Trimming cost V 2 bases and J 15 bases, with 14 bases left between them. Per germline, CDR1 MNHNS and CDR2 SASEGT. The CDR3 protein is CASSELTPPGFF. The CDR3 DNA follows: TGTGCCAGCAGTGAATTAACGCCTCCCGGGTTCTTC.

V gene TRBV5-1 combines with J gene TRBJ2-5, with TRBD2 matching over 16 bases. The CDR3 is made up of 16 amino acids. The germline V gene encodes CDR1 SGHRS and CDR2 YFSETQ. Losses at the gene ends were 4 bases for V and 5 bases for J; bases not matched to a gene: 5. Here the CDR3 reads CASSKGLAGGPETQYF. CDR3 in DNA: TGCGCCAGCAGCAAGGGACTAGCGGGGGGGCCCGAGACCCAGTACTTC.

This sequence joins TRBV18 and TRBJ1-2, with D unclear. Trimming stripped 2 bases from V and 3 bases from J, with 10 bases between. Germline-derived CDR1 and CDR2 are KGHSH and LQKENI. The CDR3 is 14 residues long. CDR3 in DNA: TGTGCCAGCTCACCAGAGGGTTTGCACTATGGCTACACCTTC. Protein product: CASSPEGLHYGYTF.

The CDR3 nucleotides are TGTGCCAGCAGCTTATATGGGGCAGGTGGAAACACCATATATTTT. This translates into CASSLYGAGGNTIYF. The V and J genes are TRBV7-4 and TRBJ1-3; tentatively, D is TRBD1 (5 bases). Trimming took 2 bases from V and 3 from J, leaving 11 bases between them. The CDR3 sequence is 15 residues long. CDR1 and CDR2 from the germline V gene are SGHVT and SQSDAQ.

This CDR3 reads CASRTPLAGGSYEQYF. In DNA, the CDR3 is TGTGCCAGCCGAACCCCCTTGGCGGGCGGATCCTACGAGCAGTACTTC. This chain connects TRBV7-8 to TRBJ2-7; D might be TRBD2 (5 bases). Germline V lookup: CDR1 SGHVS, CDR2 FQNEAQ. The CDR3 loop spans 16 amino acids. Trimming shortened V by 8 bases and J by 1 base, and 21 bases separated the two germline ends.

The chain employs TRBV19 and TRBJ2-1, with D tentatively TRBD1 (5 bases). The CDR3 spans 14 residues. The V gene's germline CDR1 is LNHDA and CDR2 SQIVND (reference sequence). Trimming removed 7 bases at V and 3 bases at J, with 13 bases between. CDR3 sequence: CASIRLQVYNEQFF. The CDR3 DNA follows: TGTGCCAGTATTCGTCTACAGGTCTACAATGAGCAGTTCTTC.

The chain carries TRBV29-1 and TRBJ1-4; a possible D gene is TRBD1 (6 bases). The CDR3 loop spans 16 amino acids. Germline-derived CDR1 and CDR2 are SQVTM and ANQGSEA. V was trimmed by 4 bases and J by 4 bases, leaving 19 bases between them. In nucleotides, the CDR3 is TGCAGCGTTGCCAAACCGTGGGGGCGAGGTAATGAAAAACTGTTTTTT. This sequence encodes CSVAKPWGRGNEKLFF. Drawing the rest from reference TRBV29-1 and TRBJ1-4, the complete variable domain is SAVISQKPSRDICQRGTSLTIQCQVDSQVTMMFWYRQQPGQSLTLIATANQGSEATYESGFVIDKFPISRPNLTFSTLTVSNMSPEDSSIYLCSVAKPWGRGNEKLFFGSGTQLSVL.

The chain employs TRBV4-3 and TRBJ1-5; possible D gene TRBD1, 6 bases. CDR1 is LGHNA and CDR2 is YSLEER in the germline V gene. The CDR3 has 18 amino acids. V lost 1 base and J 3 bases, leaving 19 bases between the germline ends. This CDR3 is CASSQAAVTGQHNQPQHF. The CDR3 bases are TGCGCCAGCAGCCAAGCGGCGGTTACAGGGCAGCACAATCAGCCCCAGCATTTT.

This clone was counted between two and nine times. The chain combines TRBV7-2 with TRBJ2-3, with 9 bases that match TRBD2. Germline values: CDR1 SGHTA, CDR2 FQGNSA. CDR3 length: 17 residues. V was pared by 5 bases and J by 6 bases, with 15 bases of the junction left unmatched. The CDR3 loop is CASSHSRAGGPADTQYF. The DNA of the CDR3 is TGTGCCAGCAGCCACTCGCGGGCGGGGGGGCCGGCCGATACGCAGTATTTT.

The V call is TRBV6-8, the J call TRBJ2-7; no reliable D call. CDR3 length: 17 amino acids. V was shortened by 1 base and J by 3 bases, with 19 bases between the two germline ends. Per the germline V gene, CDR1 is MNHGY and CDR2 is SAAAGT. The CDR3 nucleotides are TGTGCCAGCAGTTACTACACAAGGCCTAGTAGCCACTACGAGCAGTACTTC. Protein product: CASSYYTRPSSHYEQYF.

Comment on this clone: At one of its ends the junction is not consistent with the germline gene, which may arise from a read error. This CDR3 reads CASAKNIRDTVF. CDR3 DNA: TGTGCCAGCGCTAAAAATATCCGGGACACGGTTTTT. The chain has TRBV28 and TRBJ1-4; a weak D match, TRBD1 (6 bases). Germline lookup yields CDR1 MDHEN and CDR2 SYDVKM. The CDR3 consists of 12 residues. Looking up the rest from reference TRBV28 and TRBJ1-4 gives the full variable domain: DVKVTQSSRYLVKRTGEKVFLECVQDMDHENMFWYRQDPGLGLRLIYFSYDVKMKEKGDIPEGYSVSREKKERFSLILESASTNQTSMYLCASAKNIRDTVFGSGTQLSVL.

J is TRBJ2-7 and V is TRBV9; no firm D call. V was clipped by 3 bases and J by 5 bases, with 15 bases between them. Germline CDR1 is SGDLS and CDR2 is YYNGEE. The CDR3 runs to 14 residues. The CDR3 protein is CASSGKPQCDEQYF. CDR3 nucleotides: TGTGCCAGCAGCGGAAAACCTCAATGCGACGAGCAGTACTTC.